Given below is one T cell receptor (beta chain) in context. This clonotype was counted at least ten times. Its specific antigen is unknown. One base away there is no much larger clone; base qualities are not given. The CDR3 contains 15 residues, cysteine and phenylalanine counted. Here the CDR3 DNA is all that survives: 45 bases in frame from base 1. The germline V end is reduced by 7 bases and the J end by 5 bases; junction bases left unmatched: 11. Based on the germline V gene, the CDR1 and CDR2 sequences are MNHNS and SASEGT. This record belongs to a study of CD8 T cells in ankylosing spondylitis (TCRdb year 2017). Background for the entire study: To find TCR variants linked to disease, the study profiled T cell receptor beta repertoires in ankylosing spondylitis patients and healthy donors. Peripheral blood was sampled, and synovial fluid was also collected from ankylosing spondylitis patients. The full study cohort was made up of about 25 ankylosing spondylitis patients and approximately 100 healthy donors. What the authors observed across the whole study: The disease-linked clones were reported as significantly enriched in matched synovial fluid samples from ankylosing spondylitis patients. In peripheral blood, the disease-linked clones were found at relatively low frequencies and had a CD8+ phenotype. Some of the motif variants had been reported before in the synovial fluid and blood of reactive arthritis patients, a finding that suggests common disease-initiation mechanisms. A TCR beta motif made up of several highly homologous amino acid variants appeared to be characteristic of blood from ankylosing spondylitis patients.

The data were produced on an Illumina HiSeq 2500. Quantitative 5'-RACE with molecular barcodes was the method used to prepare the TCR beta libraries. The source study handled its data this way. A new computational method, built on a probabilistic model of VDJ rearrangement, was used to identify disease-linked TCR variants. The public reads were run again by TCRdb, first through fastp at Q25 and then through MiXCR, and only productive beta chains were kept. Each CDR3 protein gets just one entry, which takes the most common genes and DNA from the rows behind it. TCRdb assigned the V and J calls; the authors' analysis was not used. For this sample there are around 300,000 distinct CDR3 sequences; around 20% appear just once. The ten largest clones add up to about 4% of the sample.

The V gene is TRBV6-1 and the J gene is TRBJ2-7; 10 central bases correspond to TRBD2. The sequencing sample was made of blood, either unsorted or a sorted T cell fraction (not recorded which). The TCR originated in a female donor with ankylosing spondylitis or in good health (not recorded which). Here the CDR3 is given as CASTARGLASHEQYF. The nucleotide sequence reads TGTGCCAGCACCGCCCGGGGACTAGCGTCGCACGAGCAGTACTTC.